Each of the 29 T cell receptor beta chains below was sequenced from the same sample in a study of T cell responses to AZD1222 COVID-19 vaccine. Some clones are missing from TCRdb's copy, which holds only in-frame ones; the method was immunoSEQ multiplex PCR. Here the sample spans 160,000 or so clones, 85% to 90% being singletons. Sample: peripheral blood, taken 28 days after the second dose of the MenACWY control vaccine. The receptors were gathered from an adult who received the MenACWY meningococcal vaccine as a control.

The gene calls are TRBV7-2 and TRBJ2-1, with D perhaps matching TRBD2 (6 bases). The germline gives CDR1 SGHTA, CDR2 FQGNSA. The CDR3 runs 16 residues. V dropped 3 bases and J dropped 4 bases, with 16 bases sitting between them. CDR3 nucleotide sequence: TGTGCCAGCAGCTTGGGATCCGGGACTCAGTACAATGAGCAGTTCTTC. It is translated as CASSLGSGTQYNEQFF.

This clone has a single count. The rearrangement links TRBV6-6 to TRBJ1-1; TRBD1 matches at 9 bases. The junction had 8 bases not matched to a gene; V was cut back by 4 bases and J by 5 bases. Germline lookup yields CDR1 MNHNY and CDR2 SVGAGI (reference sequence). This CDR3 is 15 amino acids long. DNA of the CDR3: TGTGCCAGCAGTTTCGGGACAGGGCGAGGAACTGAAGCTTTCTTT. Protein product: CASSFGTGRGTEAFF.

This clone has a single count. The rearrangement joins TRBV30 to TRBJ1-1, with D uncertain. CDR1 and CDR2 from the germline V gene are GTSNPN and SVGIG (reference sequence). The CDR3 has 13 amino acids. The V gene lost 2 bases and the J gene lost 0 bases, with 7 bases spanning the gap. The CDR3: CAWSPGMNTEAFF. DNA of the CDR3: TGTGCCTGGAGTCCGGGGATGAACACTGAAGCTTTCTTT.

The J gene is TRBJ1-2, the V gene TRBV28, with 7 bases that match TRBD1. This CDR3 spans 15 amino acids. V shed 3 bases and J 4 bases; nucleotides not matched to a gene: 8. CDR1 and CDR2 (germline): MDHEN, SYDVKM. The CDR3 coding sequence is TGTGCCAGCAGTTTGCCCGACAGGGAGGTCTATGGCTACACCTTC. It is translated as CASSLPDREVYGYTF.

This clone showed up just a few times. The chain employs TRBV28 and TRBJ2-7, with D hard to call. In germline, CDR1 is MDHEN, CDR2 SYDVKM. The length of the CDR3 is 13 residues. The V end lost 6 bases, the J end lost 9 bases, and 18 bases lay between the germline ends. The CDR3 is CASSSSGGVGQYF. In nucleotides, the CDR3 is TGTGCCAGCAGCTCCTCAGGTGGGGTGGGGCAGTACTTC.

The CDR3: CASSQERGFPSSYNEQFF. The CDR3 DNA follows: TGCGCCAGCAGCCAAGAGAGAGGTTTTCCTAGCTCCTACAATGAGCAGTTCTTC. The chain is built from TRBV4-1 and TRBJ2-1; D call uncertain. V was cut by 0 bases and J by 0 bases, with 15 bases left in between. Germline assignment: CDR1 MGHRA and CDR2 YSYEKL. The CDR3 runs 18 residues.

The rearrangement links TRBV5-1 to TRBJ2-7; D uncertain. The CDR3 runs to 12 residues. The V gene's germline CDR1 is SGHRS and CDR2 YFSETQ. Between the trimmed V and J ends, which lost 3 bases and 6 bases, there was a span of 10 bases. CDR3 sequence (DNA): TGCGCCAGCAGCTCCGAGAGTGCCGAGCAGTACTTC. Its translation: CASSSESAEQYF.

The rearrangement links TRBV6-5 to TRBJ1-4; no clear D gene. V was trimmed by 0 bases and J by 8 bases, leaving 7 bases between them. This CDR3 comprises 13 residues. The V gene's germline CDR1 is MNHEY and CDR2 SVGAGI. For the CDR3, the DNA is TGTGCCAGCAGTTACTCCAGTAGAGAAAAACTGTTTTTT. Its translation is CASSYSSREKLFF.

The chain links TRBV4-3 to TRBJ1-1; D is uncertain. The CDR3 length is 15 residues. Germline V gene sequence: CDR1 LGHNA, CDR2 YSLEER. The V end lost 1 base, the J end lost 4 bases, and 13 bases lay between the germline ends. The CDR3 nucleotides read TGCGCCAGCAGCCAAGGCCCACTACAATTCACTGAAGCTTTCTTT. Residues: CASSQGPLQFTEAFF.

This chain joins TRBV28 and TRBJ1-5, with TRBD1 as a possible D gene (6 bases). V gave up 4 bases and J gave up 4 bases, with 14 bases separating them. The CDR3 is 15 residues long. Germline CDR1 MDHEN, CDR2 SYDVKM. The CDR3 region has the DNA TGTGCCAGCAGTTGGGGGCAGGGCGGAAATCAGCCCCAGCATTTT. It is translated as CASSWGQGGNQPQHF.

This clone was detected only a few times. The gene calls are TRBV28 and TRBJ2-7, with 10 nucleotides matching TRBD1. Germline assignment: CDR1 MDHEN and CDR2 SYDVKM. The J segment lost 0 bases and the V segment lost 5 bases, leaving 7 bases of the junction unmatched. This CDR3 region has 16 residues. DNA of the CDR3: TGTGCCAGCAGTACACCGGGACAGGGGACCTCCTACGAGCAGTACTTC. It translates to CASSTPGQGTSYEQYF.

The V gene is TRBV28, the J gene TRBJ2-1; 10 bases are shared with TRBD2. CDR1 and CDR2 (germline): MDHEN, SYDVKM. The V gene end was trimmed by 3 bases and the J gene end by 4 bases; junction bases not matched to a gene: 3. CDR3 length: 15 residues. The CDR3 is CASSFPAGGYNEQFF. The CDR3 DNA reads as TGTGCCAGCAGTTTCCCAGCGGGAGGGTACAATGAGCAGTTCTTC.

CDR3 sequence: CASSFPFGSGDSSYEQYF. The DNA for the CDR3 is TGTGCCAGCAGCTTCCCATTTGGATCGGGGGACTCCTCCTACGAGCAGTACTTC. This chain uses TRBV7-9 with TRBJ2-7, with D possibly matching TRBD2 (6 bases). Germline V gene data show CDR1 as SEHNR and CDR2 as FQNEAQ (reference sequence). Trimming left V 3 bases short and J 0 bases short, with 21 bases between. The CDR3 runs to 18 residues.

The chain joins TRBV24-1 to TRBJ2-1, with 8 bases that match TRBD2. Trimming removed 3 bases from V and 0 bases from J; junction bases left unmatched: 3. Germline V gene lookup returns CDR1 KGHDR and CDR2 SFDVKD. The CDR3 loop spans 16 amino acids. In DNA form, the CDR3 reads TGTGCCACCAGTGATAGCGGGAGAAGCTCCTACAATGAGCAGTTCTTC. Translation gives CATSDSGRSSYNEQFF.

The chain has TRBV11-2 and TRBJ2-3; TRBD2 aligns across 10 bases. CDR3 length: 16 residues. Germline CDR1 is SGHAT and CDR2 is FQNNGV. Trimming cost V 0 bases and J 1 base; bases outside gene matches: 1. The CDR3 reads CASSLELAGGTDTQYF. DNA for the CDR3: TGTGCCAGCAGCTTAGAGCTAGCGGGAGGCACAGATACGCAGTATTTT.

This rearrangement joins TRBV11-2 to TRBJ2-3, with D perhaps TRBD2 (6 bases). The CDR3 runs to 15 residues. Germline V gene lookup returns CDR1 SGHAT and CDR2 FQNNGV. Trimming stripped 3 bases from V and 6 bases from J, with 16 bases between. CDR3 amino acids: CASSFRGSGMDTQYF. The CDR3 DNA is TGTGCCAGCAGCTTCCGGGGGTCGGGGATGGATACGCAGTATTTT.

This clone showed up just once. The rearrangement uses TRBV4-1 and TRBJ2-3, with TRBD1 matching 8 bases. The CDR3 contains 16 residues. V lost 4 bases to trimming and J lost 0 bases; unmatched junction nucleotides: 6. Looked up from germline, CDR1 is MGHRA and CDR2 is YSYEKL. The CDR3 bases are TGCGCCAGCAGCCCGACCCGGACAGGGAGCACAGATACGCAGTATTTT. It yields the protein CASSPTRTGSTDTQYF.

The V and J genes are TRBV6-5 and TRBJ1-1, with unresolved D. Germline lookup yields CDR1 MNHEY and CDR2 SVGAGI. This CDR3 has 15 amino acids. The V and J ends lost 0 bases and 4 bases respectively, with 12 bases between them. The CDR3 here is CASSYSAGFTTEAFF. CDR3 nucleotide sequence: TGTGCCAGCAGTTACTCCGCCGGGTTTACCACTGAAGCTTTCTTT.

The chain links TRBV10-3 to TRBJ2-7; D not certain. Trimming pared 3 bases from V and 7 bases from J, leaving 10 bases between. Germline V gene sequence: CDR1 ENHRY, CDR2 SYGVKD. This CDR3 is 12 amino acids long. CDR3 sequence (DNA): TGTGCCATCAGTGAATCCGTGGGGGAGCAGTACTTC. Its translation: CAISESVGEQYF.

J is TRBJ1-1 and V is TRBV6-2 or TRBV6-3; D remains unclear. Trimming removed 2 bases from V and 4 bases from J, with 11 bases in between. CDR1 and CDR2 (germline): MNHEY, SVGEGT. CDR3 size: 14 residues. This chain's CDR3 is CASSYPQRVTEAFF. CDR3 bases: TGTGCCAGCAGTTACCCCCAACGGGTCACTGAAGCTTTCTTT.

The chain couples TRBV29-1 to TRBJ2-2; 10 bases match TRBD2. The ends lost 4 bases at V and 4 bases at J; junction bases unmatched: 12. The germline V gene encodes CDR1 SQVTM and CDR2 ANQGSEA. The CDR3 spans 17 residues. CDR3 sequence (DNA): TGCAGCGTTGGAGAACCCCCCACTAGCGGGATCACCGGGGAGCTGTTTTTT. This sequence encodes CSVGEPPTSGITGELFF.

The rearrangement links TRBV12-3 or TRBV12-4 to TRBJ2-1, with D possibly matching TRBD1 (6 bases). This CDR3 is 12 amino acids long. V gave up 6 bases and J gave up 7 bases, with 10 bases separating them. The CDR3 loop reads CASSQQGNEQFF. The CDR3 nucleotides read TGTGCCAGCAGCCAACAGGGTAATGAGCAGTTCTTC.

This sequence joins TRBV4-2 and TRBJ1-4, with unresolved D. V was shortened by 4 bases and J by 8 bases, with 8 bases between the two germline ends. Germline V gives CDR1 LGHNA, CDR2 YNFKEQ. The CDR3 totals 12 residues. The CDR3 coding sequence is TGTGCCAGCAGCCGGACGGGAGAAAAACTGTTTTTT. Translated, it gives CASSRTGEKLFF.

The chain joins TRBV6-5 to TRBJ1-2; possibly TRBD1 for D (6 bases). Germline V lookup: CDR1 MNHEY, CDR2 SVGAGI. The germline V and J ends were trimmed by 8 bases and 14 bases, with 21 bases remaining between them. The CDR3 sequence is 12 residues long. CDR3 loop: CASRGAPRGWTF. The CDR3 bases are TGTGCCAGCCGGGGGGCTCCCAGGGGCTGGACCTTC.

J is TRBJ1-1 and V is TRBV12-3 or TRBV12-4, with D possibly being TRBD1 (5 bases). Trimming took 5 bases from V and 6 from J, leaving 13 bases between them. CDR3 length: 13 residues. CDR3 region: CASSDWQGPEAFF. CDR3 in DNA: TGTGCCAGCAGTGATTGGCAGGGCCCTGAAGCTTTCTTT.

The V and J genes are TRBV7-2 and TRBJ2-7; 7 nucleotides line up with TRBD2. The CDR3 totals 14 residues. Germline CDR1 is SGHTA and CDR2 is FQGNSA. V lost 2 bases to trimming and J lost 1 base; unmatched junction nucleotides: 2. The CDR3 region has the DNA TGTGCCAGCAGCTTAACTAGCGTGTCCTACGAGCAGTACTTC. Protein: CASSLTSVSYEQYF. Using reference TRBV7-2 and TRBJ2-7 for the parts outside the CDR3, the full variable domain is GAGVSQSPSNKVTEKGKDVELRCDPISGHTALYWYRQSLGQGLEFLIYFQGNSAPDKSGLPSDRFSAERTGGSVSTLTIQRTQQEDSAVYLCASSLTSVSYEQYFGPGTRLTVT.

The chain employs TRBV5-4 and TRBJ2-7; unclear D gene. In germline, CDR1 is SGHNT, CDR2 YYREEE (reference sequence). This CDR3 has 14 amino acids. V was pared by 0 bases and J by 5 bases, with 12 bases between. CDR3 amino acids: CASSLGPGVDEQYF. In DNA form, the CDR3 reads TGTGCCAGCAGCTTGGGTCCTGGGGTGGACGAGCAGTACTTC.

The genes are TRBV6-2 or TRBV6-3 and TRBJ2-7, with D possibly called TRBD1 or TRBD2 (6 bases each). This CDR3 contains 12 residues. Trimming cost V 4 bases and J 7 bases, with 11 bases left between them. CDR1 and CDR2 from the germline V gene are MNHEY and SVGEGT. For the CDR3, the DNA is TGTGCCAGCAGTTGGGGGGCTGGAGAGCAGTACTTC. It encodes CASSWGAGEQYF.

The rearrangement uses TRBV5-1 and TRBJ2-1, with 11 nucleotides matching TRBD2. This CDR3 contains 17 residues. From germline, CDR1 is SGHRS and CDR2 YFSETQ. The V segment lost 4 bases and the J segment 8 bases; nucleotides outside the gene matches: 14. The CDR3 nucleotides read TGCGCCAGCAGCGTCCCGGGACTAGCGGTCCCGGGGGATGAGCAGTTCTTC. Encoded protein: CASSVPGLAVPGDEQFF.